This T cell receptor beta chain was identified in a study of cytomegalovirus exposure and HLA in healthy donors. Study information: The platform used for the 120 or so validation repertoires matched that of the roughly 700 first-cohort repertoires, a later analysis reported. Study-wide findings and caveats: According to the study, 160 or so TCR beta chains were cytomegalovirus-associated. Clusters of TCRs from the first cohort tended to co-occur in the approximately 120 validation repertoires (as a later analysis found).

CDR3 length equals 13 residues. The germline V gene encodes CDR1 SGHRS and CDR2 YFSETQ. J gave up 7 bases and V 5 bases, and 1 base lay outside the gene matches. Data came from immunoSEQ multiplex PCR; TCRdb stores just in-frame clones and leaves some out. The sample includes 200,000 to 250,000 clones, more than 75% of them seen just once. The donors were members of the validation cohort, which comprised about 120 subjects and was separate from the first cohort of 666 subjects. A word on this clone: What it binds is not known.

Sequenced: PBMCs. The chain uses TRBV5-1 and TRBJ2-1, with 12 nucleotides matching TRBD2. The receptor comes from a man between 18 and 29 years old in good health and CMV-seropositive. Written as DNA, the CDR3 is TGCGCCAGCAGGGGGACTAGCGGGAATGAGCAGTTCTTC. It is translated as CASRGTSGNEQFF.